This T cell receptor (beta chain) was sequenced during a study of blood T cell repertoires in COVID-19. Study background: In each case, the material was cDNA or gDNA derived from T cells, B-cell-depleted T cells, or PBMCs.

Original processing methods: Estimation of nucleated cell counts was performed using reference gene primer amplification. The method was immunoSEQ multiplex PCR; TCRdb's version includes in-frame clones alone and lacks a portion of them. That table supplies the V and J calls and clone size; D and trimming were determined from the DNA. The sample has approximately 20,000 clones, about 86% seen once. Germline CDR1 and CDR2: DFQATT and SNEGSKA (reference sequence). The J segment lost 11 bases and the V segment lost 3 bases, leaving 2 bases of the junction unmatched. This CDR3 is built from 11 residues. Sample: peripheral blood. The source is a man aged 65 to 79 with acute or convalescent COVID-19. V usage is TRBV20-1 and J usage is TRBJ2-3, with 10 bases identical to TRBD2. The chain's CDR3 is CSASLAGGQYF. The CDR3 DNA reads as TGCAGTGCTAGTTTAGCGGGGGGGCAGTATTTT.